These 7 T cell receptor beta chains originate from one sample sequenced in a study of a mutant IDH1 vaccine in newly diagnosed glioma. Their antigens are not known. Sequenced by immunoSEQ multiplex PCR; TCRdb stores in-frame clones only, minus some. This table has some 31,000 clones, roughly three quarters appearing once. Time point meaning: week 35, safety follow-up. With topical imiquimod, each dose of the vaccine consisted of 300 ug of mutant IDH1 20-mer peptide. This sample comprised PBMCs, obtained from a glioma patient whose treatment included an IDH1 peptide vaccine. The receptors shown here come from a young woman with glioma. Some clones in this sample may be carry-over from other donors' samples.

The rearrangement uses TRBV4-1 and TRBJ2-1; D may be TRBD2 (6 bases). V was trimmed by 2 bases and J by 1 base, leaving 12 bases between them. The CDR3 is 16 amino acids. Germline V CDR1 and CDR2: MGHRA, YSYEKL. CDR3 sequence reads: CASSQPSESSYNEQFF. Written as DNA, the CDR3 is TGCGCCAGCAGCCAACCTAGCGAAAGTTCCTACAATGAGCAGTTCTTC.

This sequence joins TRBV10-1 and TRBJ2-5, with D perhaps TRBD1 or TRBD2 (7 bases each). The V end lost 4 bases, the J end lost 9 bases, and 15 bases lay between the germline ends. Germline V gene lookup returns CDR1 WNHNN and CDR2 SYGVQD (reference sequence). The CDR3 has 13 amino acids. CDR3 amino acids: CASSAGGDRAQYF. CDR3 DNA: TGCGCCAGCAGTGCGGGGGGCGACAGGGCCCAGTACTTC.

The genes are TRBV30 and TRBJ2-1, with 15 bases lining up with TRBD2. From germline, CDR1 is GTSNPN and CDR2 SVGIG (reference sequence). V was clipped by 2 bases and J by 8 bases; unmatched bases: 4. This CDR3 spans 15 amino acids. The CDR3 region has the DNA TGTGCCTGGAGTCGGACTAGCGGGAGGGCTGATGAGCAGTTCTTC. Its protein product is CAWSRTSGRADEQFF.

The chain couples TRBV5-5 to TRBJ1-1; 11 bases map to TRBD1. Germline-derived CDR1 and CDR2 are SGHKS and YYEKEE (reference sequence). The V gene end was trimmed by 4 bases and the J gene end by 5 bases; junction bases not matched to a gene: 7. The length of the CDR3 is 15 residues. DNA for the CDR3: TGTGCCAGCAGCCCCCGGACAGGGGGCTATACTGAAGCTTTCTTT. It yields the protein CASSPRTGGYTEAFF.

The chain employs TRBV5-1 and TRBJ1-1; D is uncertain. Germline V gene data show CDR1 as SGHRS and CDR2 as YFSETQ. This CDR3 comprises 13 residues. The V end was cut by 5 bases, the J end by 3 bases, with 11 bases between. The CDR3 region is CASSFGRYTEAFF. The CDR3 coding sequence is TGCGCCAGCAGTTTCGGACGATACACTGAAGCTTTCTTT. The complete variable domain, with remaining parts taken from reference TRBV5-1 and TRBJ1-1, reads KAGVTQTPRYLIKTRGQQVTLSCSPISGHRSVSWYQQTPGQGLQFLFEYFSETQRNKGNFPGRFSGRQFSNSRSEMNVSTLELGDSALYLCASSFGRYTEAFFGQGTRLTVV.

The CDR3 reads CASSRDSGAGQGGYTF. Written as DNA, the CDR3 is TGCGCCAGCAGTCGCGACTCAGGGGCCGGCCAGGGTGGCTACACCTTC. V usage is TRBV5-1 and J usage is TRBJ1-2; D might be TRBD1 (6 bases). CDR1 SGHRS and CDR2 YFSETQ come from the germline V gene. V was clipped by 5 bases and J by 7 bases, with 24 bases between them. CDR3 length: 16 amino acids. The full variable domain, with the rest looked up from reference TRBV5-1 and TRBJ1-2, is KAGVTQTPRYLIKTRGQQVTLSCSPISGHRSVSWYQQTPGQGLQFLFEYFSETQRNKGNFPGRFSGRQFSNSRSEMNVSTLELGDSALYLCASSRDSGAGQGGYTFGSGTRLTVV.

CDR3 bases: TGTGCCAGCACCGCGGGCCTCCTCGGCTATGGCTACACCTTC. This sequence encodes CASTAGLLGYGYTF. The chain has TRBV6-5 and TRBJ1-2, with unresolved D. Germline V gene sequence: CDR1 MNHEY, CDR2 SVGAGI. The CDR3 totals 14 residues. V was trimmed by 7 bases and J by 4 bases, leaving 16 bases between them.